The clone carrying this T cell receptor beta chain was seen only a few times. Germline assignment: CDR1 SGHAT and CDR2 FQNNGV. The V gene lost 1 base and the J gene lost 3 bases, with 10 bases spanning the gap. The length of the CDR3 is 15 residues. Data came from immunoSEQ multiplex PCR; TCRdb stores just in-frame clones and leaves some out. The table lists 60,000 to 65,000 clones, under 85% of them singletons. The sample comes from a study of blood T cell repertoires in COVID-19. The TCR comes from an elderly woman with acute or convalescent COVID-19. Sequenced input: peripheral blood. The rearrangement uses TRBV11-2 and TRBJ1-5, with D perhaps matching TRBD1 (5 bases). The CDR3 DNA reads TGTGCCAGCAGCTTAGGGCAGGGCGTCAATCAGCCCCAGCATTTT. This encodes CASSLGQGVNQPQHF.